The T cell receptor beta chain under discussion was sequenced for a study of T cells in Graves' hyperthyroidism and ophthalmopathy (dated by TCRdb to between 2018 and 2020). Describing the broader study: Peripheral blood was collected at initial diagnosis, before any treatment. A discovery cohort of roughly 100 patients, 43 with Graves' ophthalmopathy and under 60 with stable Graves' hyperthyroidism, was used to find distinguishing TCR V-J signatures. Once sampling was done, hyperthyroidism patients were given methimazole at a starting dose of 30 mg daily, whereas ophthalmopathy patients were given high-dose intravenous methylprednisolone. Thyroid tissue and blood T-cell repertoires from six Graves' hyperthyroidism patients were also compared in the study. The 100 discovery patients were divided at random into training and test sets in a 7:3 ratio. Whether ophthalmopathy could be predicted prospectively was tested in an independent validation cohort made up of 18 to 20 hyperthyroidism patients plus 17 patients who later progressed to ophthalmopathy. According to the paper, TCR Vbeta CDR3 sequencing was carried out on some 130 peripheral blood samples, which came from 40 to 45 ophthalmopathy, approximately 72 hyperthyroidism and roughly 17 progressor patients. Summary of the overall study and its limitations: No statistical method was used to fix the sample size in advance, and group allocation was not hidden from the investigators. In cross-validation, a model built on a 13 V-J signature told ophthalmopathy apart from stable hyperthyroidism with about 90% sensitivity and about 81% specificity, and in testing the same model reached 80%/75%. Most expanded thyroid clonotypes (frequency above 0.001) were also detected in blood, a finding suggesting that blood repertoires may reflect thyroid immune responses. In validation, the model predicted progression to ophthalmopathy a median of roughly six months before onset, with about 64% sensitivity and 72.22% specificity.

Amplification of TCR beta CDR3 regions was carried out from RNA transcripts. The first round of RT-PCR for the TCR CDR3 was performed with the HTBI primer set and the Qiagen OneStep RT-PCR kit. A second multiplex PCR round built the libraries, followed by size selection and purification. Libraries were sequenced paired-end with 100 bp reads on an Illumina HiSeq2000. In the original analysis: SOAPnuke was used to process the raw data, throwing out any read that contained adapters or uncalled bases, had a mean Phred below 15, or lacked an exact constant-primer or identifier match. High-quality paired reads were merged with COPE v1.2.5, and unique nucleotide sequences were defined as clonotypes. MiTCR v1.1 was used to align the clonotypes against IMGT TRBV, TRBD and TRBJ reference segments. The analysis was restricted to V-J combinations with a frequency above 0.0001, which together covered roughly 99% of the repertoires. The TCS score was defined as F50 (clonal expansion) divided by E x V (chaos), with BLOSUM62-based TCRdist calculated between CDR3 peptides within each V-J. Welch's t-statistics and random forest reduced roughly 540 V-J features to roughly 13, which were used in a naive Bayes classifier (R e1071). The public reads were reprocessed in TCRdb via fastp at Q25 and MiXCR, keeping in-frame beta chains. CDR3 protein sequences are deduplicated, and each keeps its most common genes and DNA. The V and J calls follow TCRdb's processing rather than the paper's. Present in this sample are approximately 400,000 distinct CDR3 sequences, about a fifth of which were seen just once. The ten largest account for 3.7% of the sample.

The germline V gene yields SQVTM for CDR1 and ANQGSEA for CDR2. From the cysteine up to the phenylalanine, the CDR3 has a length of 10 residues. The CDR3 DNA has 30 bases and is translated from base 1. V was cut back by 8 bases and J by 2 bases, leaving a gap of 6 bases between them. A remark on this clonotype: Its binding antigen is unknown. No qualities accompany the bases; no much larger clone lies one base away.

Graves' hyperthyroidism was defined as stable when no progression to ophthalmopathy occurred over 18 months of follow-up. Hyperthyroidism patients were newly diagnosed, had a disease duration of under 2 months, and were aged 18 to 65 years. The study excluded patients with uncontrolled infections, other autoimmune diseases, pregnancy or lactation. Diagnoses relied on clinical symptoms, serum thyroxine and TRAb, thyroid ultrasound and orbital computed tomography. PBMCs were isolated from about 9.2 ml of fresh peripheral blood by Ficoll-Paque density gradient centrifugation. Total RNA was extracted with Trizol reagent, and quality was checked on an Agilent 2100 Bioanalyzer.

The sequence was obtained from a woman between 18 and 30 years old with Graves' hyperthyroidism. Sequencing used blood. Recombination joined TRBV29-1 with TRBJ2-5, with the D gene not clear enough to name. The base sequence is TGCAGCACGCTTCAAGAGACCCAGTACTTC. This codes for CSTLQETQYF.